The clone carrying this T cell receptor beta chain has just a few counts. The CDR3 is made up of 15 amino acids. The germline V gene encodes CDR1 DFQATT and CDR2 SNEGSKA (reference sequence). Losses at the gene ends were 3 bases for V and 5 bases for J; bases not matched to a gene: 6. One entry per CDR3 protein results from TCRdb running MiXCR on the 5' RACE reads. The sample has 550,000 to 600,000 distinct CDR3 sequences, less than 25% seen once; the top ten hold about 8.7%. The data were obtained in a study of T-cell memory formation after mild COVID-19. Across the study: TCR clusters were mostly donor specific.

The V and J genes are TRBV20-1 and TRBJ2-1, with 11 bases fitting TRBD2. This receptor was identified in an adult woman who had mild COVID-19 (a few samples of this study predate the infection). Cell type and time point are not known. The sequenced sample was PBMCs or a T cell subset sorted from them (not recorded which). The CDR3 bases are TGCAGTGCTAGGGTGACTAGCGGGGCTAACAATGAGCAGTTCTTC. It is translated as CSARVTSGANNEQFF.